The clone carrying this T cell receptor beta chain was seen only once. No antigen is known for it. The data were taken from a study of cytomegalovirus exposure and HLA in healthy donors. In the study overall: Early release data held around 80 million unique TCRs from HLA-typed donors. General study points: Donors were assumed by presence/absence analyses to have roughly uniform sequencing depth. Links to common viral pathogens appeared, in a later analysis, for several of the most significant clusters. A later look showed TCR association rates differing by HLA locus, highest for DRB1 and lowest for HLA-C.

This CDR3 contains 14 residues. CDR1 is MDHEN, CDR2 SYDVKM, per germline. Trimming removed 6 bases at V and 0 bases at J, with 6 bases between. 60 Vbeta and 13 Jbeta primers were used in PCR. Generated by immunoSEQ multiplex PCR, the TCRdb table keeps only in-frame clones and is missing some. Of some 150,000 clones listed, around three quarters are singletons. The sequencing sample was made of PBMCs. This TCR came from a man aged 40-55 years in good health and CMV-seronegative. V is TRBV28 and J is TRBJ2-6; maybe TRBD2 (5 bases). CDR3: CASRGSSGANVLTF. As DNA, the CDR3 is TGTGCCAGCAGAGGGAGCTCTGGGGCCAACGTCCTGACTTTC.